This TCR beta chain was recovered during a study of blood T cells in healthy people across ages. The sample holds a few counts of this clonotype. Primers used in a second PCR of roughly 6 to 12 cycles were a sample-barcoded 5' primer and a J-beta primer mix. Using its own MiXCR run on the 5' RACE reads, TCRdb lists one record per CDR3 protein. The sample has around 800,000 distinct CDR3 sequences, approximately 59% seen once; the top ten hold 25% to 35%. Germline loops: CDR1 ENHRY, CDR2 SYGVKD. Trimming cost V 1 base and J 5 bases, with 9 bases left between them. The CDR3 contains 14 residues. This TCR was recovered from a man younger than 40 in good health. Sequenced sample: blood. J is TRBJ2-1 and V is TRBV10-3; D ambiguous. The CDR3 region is CAISELGPNNEQFF. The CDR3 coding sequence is TGTGCCATCAGTGAGTTAGGACCTAACAATGAGCAGTTCTTC.